This TCR beta chain was recovered during a study of CD8+CD57+ T cells in acquired aplastic anemia. Study-wide background: The study obtained 8.5 million to 12 million reads on average for CD4+ cells from healthy donors.

Genomic DNA constituted the template upon which TCR beta VDJ and CDR3 profiling was performed. TCRdb fed the reads into MiXCR, producing one record per CDR3 protein. The data contain some 190,000 distinct CDR3 sequences, less than 70% of them singletons. Study results and caveats: Common to patients and controls were around 30 CD8+ CDR3 sequences. Controls and patients did not differ significantly in CD8+ Simpson's diversity.

This clonotype showed up just a few times. Its cognate antigen is unknown. V trimming: 1 base; J trimming: 5 bases; junction bases outside the gene matches: 5. The CDR3 is 15 residues long. Germline CDR1 and CDR2: SGDLS and YYNGEE. This TCR was sampled from a human donor in good health, serving as a control. Specimen: sorted CD4+, CD8+, or CD8+CD57+ T cells (not recorded which) from PBMCs. The chain recombines TRBV9 with TRBJ2-5; 10 bases are shared with TRBD1. CDR3: CASSVQGQGFETQYF. The CDR3 bases are TGTGCCAGCAGCGTACAGGGACAGGGGTTTGAGACCCAGTACTTC.